The 21 T cell receptor beta chains below all came from one sample that was sequenced in a study of T cells after yellow fever vaccination. TCRdb processed the 5' RACE reads anew with MiXCR; each CDR3 protein has one entry. This repertoire shows about 260,000 distinct CDR3 sequences, approximately 12% found once; its top ten account for about 0.51%. Specimen: CD4+ T cells sorted from PBMCs, collected 45 days after the yellow fever booster vaccination. The source is a man younger than 40 who received the YFV17D yellow fever vaccine.

V gene TRBV27 combines with J gene TRBJ2-3; D unresolved. Germline CDR1 is MNHEY and CDR2 is SMNVEV (reference sequence). The CDR3 spans 14 residues. Trimming removed 7 bases from V and 3 bases from J, with 14 bases in between. Here the CDR3 DNA reads TGTGCCAGCACTTCGACCCTCGGAACAGATACGCAGTATTTT. Protein product: CASTSTLGTDTQYF.

CDR3 region: CASSPVGSSYEQYF. The DNA of the CDR3 is TGTGCCAGCAGTCCGGTCGGTAGCTCCTACGAGCAGTACTTC. The chain is built from TRBV12-3 or TRBV12-4 and TRBJ2-7; D gene uncertain. V lost 5 bases and J lost 0, with 11 bases in between. The CDR3 has 14 residues.

This clonotype was seen many times. J is TRBJ2-7 and V is TRBV6-1; D is ambiguous. The CDR3 runs to 14 residues. V was shortened by 7 bases and J by 0 bases, with 13 bases between the two germline ends. Looked up from germline, CDR1 is MNHNS and CDR2 is SASEGT. In nucleotides, the CDR3 is TGTGCCAGCAACCCGACTTCATACTCCTACGAGCAGTACTTC. Translating it yields CASNPTSYSYEQYF.

This clonotype was observed a few times. This chain connects TRBV15 to TRBJ2-7; 9 bases map to TRBD2. Germline loops: CDR1 LNHNV, CDR2 YYDKDF (reference sequence). CDR3 size: 15 residues. The J segment lost 3 bases and the V segment lost 0 bases, leaving 3 bases of the junction unmatched. CDR3 residues: CATSRDVAGDYEQYF. The CDR3 coding sequence is TGTGCCACCAGCAGAGATGTAGCGGGGGACTACGAGCAGTACTTC. Full variable domain (rest looked up from reference TRBV15 and TRBJ2-7): DAMVIQNPRYQVTQFGKPVTLSCSQTLNHNVMYWYQQKSSQAPKLLFHYYDKDFNNEADTPDNFQSRRPNTSFCFLDIRSPGLGDTAMYLCATSRDVAGDYEQYFGPGTRLTVT.

The chain joins TRBV7-9 to TRBJ2-5, with D possibly being TRBD1 or TRBD2 (6 bases each). The germline CDR1 and CDR2 sequences are SEHNR and FQNEAQ (reference sequence). The CDR3 has 16 amino acids. V lost 4 bases and J lost 4, with 19 bases in between. The CDR3 is CASSSSPGRGGETQYF. CDR3 nucleotide sequence: TGTGCCAGCAGCTCTTCCCCTGGCAGGGGAGGAGAGACCCAGTACTTC. Based on the CDR3 plus reference TRBV7-9 and TRBJ2-5, the full variable domain is DTGVSQNPRHKITKRGQNVTFRCDPISEHNRLYWYRQTLGQGPEFLTYFQNEAQLEKSRLLSDRFSAERPKGSFSTLEIQRTEQGDSAMYLCASSSSPGRGGETQYFGPGTRLLVL.

This clonotype was picked up a small number of times. This chain links TRBV5-1 with TRBJ1-1; 9 bases line up with TRBD1. CDR3 size: 14 residues. CDR1 and CDR2 (germline): SGHRS, YFSETQ. Trimming took 7 bases from V and 3 from J; bases not matched to a gene: 7. The CDR3 spells CASGQGSAYTEAFF. The CDR3 DNA reads as TGCGCCAGCGGACAGGGGTCCGCGTACACTGAAGCTTTCTTT.

The sample holds a few counts of this clonotype. The gene calls are TRBV6-1 and TRBJ1-5, with D possibly matching TRBD1 (5 bases). Germline CDR1 MNHNS, CDR2 SASEGT. The V gene lost 6 bases and the J gene lost 5 bases, with 11 bases spanning the gap. CDR3 length equals 13 residues. The CDR3 is CASRPGNDQPQHF. CDR3 DNA sequence: TGTGCCAGCAGGCCAGGGAACGATCAGCCCCAGCATTTT.

This clonotype was observed a few times. This rearrangement joins TRBV7-2 to TRBJ2-1; D remains ambiguous. The CDR3 runs to 14 residues. V gave up 3 bases and J gave up 4 bases, with 10 bases separating them. Germline V CDR1 and CDR2: SGHTA, FQGNSA. The CDR3 protein is CASSFTPGYNEQFF. In DNA, the CDR3 is TGTGCCAGCAGCTTTACCCCTGGGTACAATGAGCAGTTCTTC.

This sequence joins TRBV19 and TRBJ2-3; tentatively, D is TRBD2 (6 bases). CDR3 length equals 14 residues. V was shortened by 3 bases and J by 4 bases, with 11 bases between the two germline ends. Germline lookup yields CDR1 LNHDA and CDR2 SQIVND (reference sequence). DNA for the CDR3: TGTGCCAGTAGTATTGGCGGGAAGGCAGATACGCAGTATTTT. Translating gives CASSIGGKADTQYF.

V and J are TRBV7-9 and TRBJ2-6; D is unresolved. The length of the CDR3 is 14 residues. V lost 3 bases and J lost 0, with 3 bases in between. Looked up from germline, CDR1 is SEHNR and CDR2 is FQNEAQ (reference sequence). This chain's CDR3 is CASSFGSGANVLTF. CDR3 in DNA: TGTGCCAGCAGCTTTGGCTCTGGGGCCAACGTCCTGACTTTC.

There are a few counts of this clonotype. The genes are TRBV5-1 and TRBJ2-1, with TRBD1 identical over 7 bases. V lost 6 bases, J lost 2 bases, and 2 bases stayed unmatched. The CDR3 contains 13 residues. Germline V CDR1 and CDR2: SGHRS, YFSETQ. The DNA of the CDR3 is TGCGCCAGCAATGGACAGGCCTACAATGAGCAGTTCTTC. Its translation: CASNGQAYNEQFF.

This clonotype was detected only a few times. This chain joins TRBV3-1 and TRBJ1-6, with TRBD1 as a possible D gene (5 bases). Germline CDR1 and CDR2: LGHDT and YNNKEL (reference sequence). V was cut by 1 base and J by 5 bases, with 12 bases left in between. CDR3 length equals 16 residues. This CDR3 reads CASSQATGTDNSPLHF. The DNA of the CDR3 is TGTGCCAGCAGCCAAGCCACCGGGACCGATAATTCACCCCTCCACTTT.

This chain joins TRBV27 and TRBJ1-6; D not certain. The CDR3 length is 15 residues. Deletions cut 0 bases from V and 7 bases from J, with 10 bases between. Germline V gene sequence: CDR1 MNHEY, CDR2 SMNVEV (reference sequence). The CDR3 DNA is TGTGCCAGCAGTTTATCGTGGAGAGGGAATTCACCCCTCCACTTT. Protein product: CASSLSWRGNSPLHF.

The CDR3: CASSLVDSLNYEQYF. The CDR3 region has the DNA TGTGCCAGCAGCTTAGTGGACAGCCTAAACTACGAGCAGTACTTC. The chain has TRBV7-2 and TRBJ2-7, with D possibly matching TRBD1 (6 bases). The ends were cut back, 1 base at V and 3 bases at J, with 13 bases in the middle. Germline values: CDR1 SGHTA, CDR2 FQGNSA. The CDR3 is 15 residues long.

The rearrangement uses TRBV27 and TRBJ2-2; D call uncertain. This CDR3 region has 13 residues. Germline V gene data show CDR1 as MNHEY and CDR2 as SMNVEV (reference sequence). V lost 9 bases and J lost 1, with 9 bases in between. The CDR3 reads CASYSQNTGELFF. The CDR3, as DNA: TGTGCCAGTTACAGTCAGAACACCGGGGAGCTGTTTTTT.

This clonotype occurred many times. The chain employs TRBV30 and TRBJ2-3; 10 nucleotides agree with TRBD1. V shed 8 bases and J 6 bases; nucleotides not matched to a gene: 5. CDR1 and CDR2 (germline): GTSNPN, SVGIG (reference sequence). The CDR3 runs 12 residues. CDR3 protein: CAGDRGGDTQYF. In DNA, the CDR3 is TGTGCCGGGGACAGGGGTGGGGATACGCAGTATTTT. The full variable domain, with the rest looked up from reference TRBV30 and TRBJ2-3, is SQTIHQWPATLVQPVGSPLSLECTVEGTSNPNLYWYRQAAGRGLQLLFYSVGIGQISSEVPQNLSASRPQDRQFILSSKKLLLSDSGFYLCAGDRGGDTQYFGPGTRLTVL.

The chain couples TRBV7-2 to TRBJ2-5; no firm D call. Trimming removed 3 bases at V and 5 bases at J, with 10 bases between. CDR3 length: 13 amino acids. The germline V gene has CDR1 SGHTA and CDR2 FQGNSA. The CDR3 sequence is CASSLFRVETQYF. The CDR3 nucleotides read TGTGCCAGCAGCTTGTTTAGGGTGGAGACCCAGTACTTC.

This chain links TRBV5-5 with TRBJ2-7, with D uncertain. V was cut by 0 bases and J by 2 bases, with 12 bases left in between. Looked up from germline, CDR1 is SGHKS and CDR2 is YYEKEE (reference sequence). CDR3 length equals 15 residues. The CDR3 DNA is TGTGCCAGCAGCTTGGTACAGCCTTCGGCCTACGAGCAGTACTTC. Its translation: CASSLVQPSAYEQYF.

This clonotype was counted between two and nine times. The rearrangement joins TRBV20-1 to TRBJ2-5; D is unclear. Germline V gene lookup returns CDR1 DFQATT and CDR2 SNEGSKA (reference sequence). The CDR3 consists of 13 residues. Trimming removed 3 bases from V and 4 bases from J, with 12 bases in between. In nucleotides, the CDR3 is TGCAGTGCTAGTCCCACAGTAAGAGAGACCCAGTACTTC. Translating it yields CSASPTVRETQYF.

This clonotype was seen a handful of times. The chain is built from TRBV10-3 and TRBJ2-3, with D perhaps matching TRBD1 or TRBD2 (6 bases each). Germline V CDR1 and CDR2: ENHRY, SYGVKD. Trimming took 1 base from V and 4 from J, leaving 12 bases between them. CDR3 length equals 15 residues. CDR3 nucleotides: TGTGCCATCAGTGAGTTCGGGGGCTGGGCAGATACGCAGTATTTT. Translated: CAISEFGGWADTQYF.

V is TRBV20-1 and J is TRBJ2-3; TRBD2 matches 10 bases. Germline assignment: CDR1 DFQATT and CDR2 SNEGSKA (reference sequence). The V gene end was trimmed by 2 bases and the J gene end by 6 bases; junction bases not matched to a gene: 8. The CDR3 sequence is 15 residues long. In DNA form, the CDR3 reads TGCAGTGCTAGACCTCTAGCGGGAGAGGGGGATACGCAGTATTTT. Protein sequence: CSARPLAGEGDTQYF.